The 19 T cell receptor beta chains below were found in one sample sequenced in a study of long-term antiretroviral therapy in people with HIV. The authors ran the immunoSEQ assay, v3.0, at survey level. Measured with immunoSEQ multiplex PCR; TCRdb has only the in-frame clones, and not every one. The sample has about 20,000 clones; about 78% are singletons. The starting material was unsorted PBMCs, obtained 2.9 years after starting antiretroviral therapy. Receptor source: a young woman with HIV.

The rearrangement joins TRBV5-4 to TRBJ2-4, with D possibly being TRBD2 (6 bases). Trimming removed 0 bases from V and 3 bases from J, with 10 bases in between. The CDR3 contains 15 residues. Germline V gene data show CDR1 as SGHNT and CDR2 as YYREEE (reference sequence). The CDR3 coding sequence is TGTGCCAGCAGCTTGGGCGGGGTCGGCAAAAACATTCAGTACTTC. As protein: CASSLGGVGKNIQYF.

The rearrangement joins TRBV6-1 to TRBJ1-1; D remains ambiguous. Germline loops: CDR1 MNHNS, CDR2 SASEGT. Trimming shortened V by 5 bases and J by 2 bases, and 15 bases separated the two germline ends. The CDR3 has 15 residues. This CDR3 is CASSRQSTVNTEAFF. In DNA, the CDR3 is TGTGCCAGCAGTCGGCAATCAACAGTAAACACTGAAGCTTTCTTT.

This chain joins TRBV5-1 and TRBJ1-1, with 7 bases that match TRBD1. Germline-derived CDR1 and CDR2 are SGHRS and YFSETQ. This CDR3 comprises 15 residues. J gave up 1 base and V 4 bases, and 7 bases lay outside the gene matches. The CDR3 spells CASSPLTGTNTEAFF. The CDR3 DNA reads TGCGCCAGCAGCCCGTTGACAGGGACGAACACTGAAGCTTTCTTT.

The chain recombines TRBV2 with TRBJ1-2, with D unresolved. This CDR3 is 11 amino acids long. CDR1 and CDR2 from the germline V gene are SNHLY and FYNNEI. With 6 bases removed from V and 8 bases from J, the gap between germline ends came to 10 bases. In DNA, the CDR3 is TGTGCCAGCAGCATAATAGGAGGCTACACCTTC. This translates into CASSIIGGYTF.

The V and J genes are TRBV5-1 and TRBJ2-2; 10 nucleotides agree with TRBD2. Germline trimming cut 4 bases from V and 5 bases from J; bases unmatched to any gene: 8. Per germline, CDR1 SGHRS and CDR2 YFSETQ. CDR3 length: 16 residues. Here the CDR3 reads CASSKISSGGTGELFF. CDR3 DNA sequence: TGCGCCAGCAGCAAAATTTCTAGCGGGGGAACCGGGGAGCTGTTTTTT. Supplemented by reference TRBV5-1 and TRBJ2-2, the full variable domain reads KAGVTQTPRYLIKTRGQQVTLSCSPISGHRSVSWYQQTPGQGLQFLFEYFSETQRNKGNFPGRFSGRQFSNSRSEMNVSTLELGDSALYLCASSKISSGGTGELFFGEGSRLTVL.

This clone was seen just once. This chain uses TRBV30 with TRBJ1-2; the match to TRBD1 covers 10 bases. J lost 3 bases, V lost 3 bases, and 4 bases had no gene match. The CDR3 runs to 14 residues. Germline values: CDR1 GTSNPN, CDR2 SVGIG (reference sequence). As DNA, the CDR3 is TGTGCCTGGAGCGGGGACAGGGGCGACTATGGCTACACCTTC. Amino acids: CAWSGDRGDYGYTF.

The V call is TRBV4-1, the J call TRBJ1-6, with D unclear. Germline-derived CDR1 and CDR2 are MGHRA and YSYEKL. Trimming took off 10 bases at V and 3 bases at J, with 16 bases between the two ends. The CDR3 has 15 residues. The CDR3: CATRPGGDYNSPLHF. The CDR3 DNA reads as TGCGCCACCCGGCCGGGCGGGGACTATAATTCACCCCTCCACTTT.

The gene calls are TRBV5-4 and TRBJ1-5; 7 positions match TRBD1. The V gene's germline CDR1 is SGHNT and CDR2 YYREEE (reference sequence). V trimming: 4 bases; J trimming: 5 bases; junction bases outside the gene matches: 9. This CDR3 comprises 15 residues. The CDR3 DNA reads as TGTGCCAGCAGCGCAGGGACAGCGCCTTATCAGCCCCAGCATTTT. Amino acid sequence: CASSAGTAPYQPQHF.

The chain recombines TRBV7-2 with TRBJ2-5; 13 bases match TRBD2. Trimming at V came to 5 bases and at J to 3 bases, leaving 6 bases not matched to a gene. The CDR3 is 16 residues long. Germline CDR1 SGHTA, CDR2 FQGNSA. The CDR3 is CASSLGLAGTKETQYF. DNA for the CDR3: TGTGCCAGCAGCCTGGGACTAGCGGGGACGAAAGAGACCCAGTACTTC.

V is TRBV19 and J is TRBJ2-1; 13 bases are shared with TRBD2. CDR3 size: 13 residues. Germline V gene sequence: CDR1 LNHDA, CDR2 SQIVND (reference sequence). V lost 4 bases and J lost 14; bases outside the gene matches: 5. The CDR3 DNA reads TGTGCCAGTAGTACGACTAGCGGGGGGCCAGAGTTCTTC. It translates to CASSTTSGGPEFF.

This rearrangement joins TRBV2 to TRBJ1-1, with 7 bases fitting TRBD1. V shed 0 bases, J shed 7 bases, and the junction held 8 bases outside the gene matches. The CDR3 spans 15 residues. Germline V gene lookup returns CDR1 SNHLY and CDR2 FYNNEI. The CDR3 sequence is CASSEALGGYGEAFF. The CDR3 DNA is TGTGCCAGCAGTGAAGCGCTAGGGGGCTACGGTGAAGCTTTCTTT. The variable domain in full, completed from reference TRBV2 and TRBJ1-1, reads EPEVTQTPSHQVTQMGQEVILRCVPISNHLYFYWYRQILGQKVEFLVSFYNNEISEKSEIFDDQFSVERPDGSNFTLKIRSTKLEDSAMYFCASSEALGGYGEAFFGQGTRLTVV.

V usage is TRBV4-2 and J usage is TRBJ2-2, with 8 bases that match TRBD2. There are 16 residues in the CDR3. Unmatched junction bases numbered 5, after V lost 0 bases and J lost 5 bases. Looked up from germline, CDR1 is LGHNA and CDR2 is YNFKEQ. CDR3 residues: CASSQEPAGVTGELFF. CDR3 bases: TGTGCCAGCAGCCAAGAGCCAGCGGGGGTTACCGGGGAGCTGTTTTTT.

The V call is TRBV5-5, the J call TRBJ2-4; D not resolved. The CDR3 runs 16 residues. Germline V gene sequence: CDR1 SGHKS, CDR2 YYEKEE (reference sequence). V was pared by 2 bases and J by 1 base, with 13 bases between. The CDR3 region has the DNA TGTGCCAGCAGCTTTTCCCTACCAGACGCCAAAAACATTCAGTACTTC. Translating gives CASSFSLPDAKNIQYF.

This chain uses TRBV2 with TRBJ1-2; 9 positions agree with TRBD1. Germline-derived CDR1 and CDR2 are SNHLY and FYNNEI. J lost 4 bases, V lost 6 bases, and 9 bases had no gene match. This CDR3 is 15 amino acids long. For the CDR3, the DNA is TGTGCCAGCAGCCCGGGACAGGGAGTGTCCTATGGCTACACCTTC. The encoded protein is CASSPGQGVSYGYTF.

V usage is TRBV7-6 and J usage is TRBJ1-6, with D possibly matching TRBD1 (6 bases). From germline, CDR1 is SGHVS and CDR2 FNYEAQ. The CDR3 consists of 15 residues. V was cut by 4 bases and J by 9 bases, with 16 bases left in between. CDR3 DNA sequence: TGTGCCAGCAGCTCGAGGGGGGACTTAGGTTCACCCCTCCACTTT. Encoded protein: CASSSRGDLGSPLHF.

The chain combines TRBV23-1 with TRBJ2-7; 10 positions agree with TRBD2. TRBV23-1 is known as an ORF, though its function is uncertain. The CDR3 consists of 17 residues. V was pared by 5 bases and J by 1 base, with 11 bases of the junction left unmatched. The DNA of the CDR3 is TGCGCCAGCAGTTCGGTATTCGGACTAGCGGTGTCCTACGAGCAGTACGTC. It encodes CASSSVFGLAVSYEQYV.

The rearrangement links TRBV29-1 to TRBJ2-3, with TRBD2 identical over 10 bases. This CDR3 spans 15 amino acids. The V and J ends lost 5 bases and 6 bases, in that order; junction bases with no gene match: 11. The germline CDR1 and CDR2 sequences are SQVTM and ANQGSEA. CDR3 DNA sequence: TGCAGCGTTAAATTCTTAGCGGGGGGCCCGGATACGCAGTATTTT. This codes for CSVKFLAGGPDTQYF.

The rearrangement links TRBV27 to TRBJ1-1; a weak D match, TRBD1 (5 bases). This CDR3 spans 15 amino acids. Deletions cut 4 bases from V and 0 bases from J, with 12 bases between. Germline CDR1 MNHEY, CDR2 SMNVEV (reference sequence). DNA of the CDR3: TGTGCCAGCAGTTCTAGGGGACGGATGAACACTGAAGCTTTCTTT. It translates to CASSSRGRMNTEAFF.

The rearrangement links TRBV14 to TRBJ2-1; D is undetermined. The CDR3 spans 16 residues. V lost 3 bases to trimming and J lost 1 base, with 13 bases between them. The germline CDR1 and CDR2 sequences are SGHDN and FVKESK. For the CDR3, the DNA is TGTGCCAGCAGCCAGATACGGGTTGCATCCTACAATGAGCAGTTCTTC. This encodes CASSQIRVASYNEQFF. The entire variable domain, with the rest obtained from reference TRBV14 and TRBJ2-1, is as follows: EAGVTQFPSHSVIEKGQTVTLRCDPISGHDNLYWYRRVMGKEIKFLLHFVKESKQDESGMPNNRFLAERTGGTYSTLKVQPAELEDSGVYFCASSQIRVASYNEQFFGPGTRLTVL.